Listed here is a single T cell receptor beta chain. The data originate from a study of blood T cell repertoires in COVID-19. The assay was immunoSEQ multiplex PCR, and TCRdb's table has in-frame clones only and misses some. The table has about 130,000 clones, 60% to 80% seen once; the top ten hold 10% to 11%. The CDR3 length is 18 residues. V lost 0 bases, J lost 5 bases, and 10 bases stayed unmatched. Germline lookup yields CDR1 SGHTA and CDR2 FQGNSA. This chain links TRBV7-2 with TRBJ2-2, with 9 bases lining up with TRBD2. The TCR comes from a man aged 55-75 years who had recovered from COVID-19. Sequencing was done on a sample of peripheral blood. The chain's CDR3 is CASSLALTSGRTTGELFF. CDR3 coding DNA: TGTGCCAGCAGCTTAGCGCTAACTAGCGGGCGGACGACCGGGGAGCTGTTTTTT.